The rows below give T cell receptor beta chains drawn from one sample of a study of blood T cell repertoires in COVID-19. Data came from immunoSEQ multiplex PCR; TCRdb stores just in-frame clones and leaves some out. This sample carries 450,000 to 600,000 clones, approximately 86% of them seen once, and the ten largest clones take roughly 0.7%. The sequencing sample was made of PBMCs or T cells enriched from blood (not recorded which). These receptors were obtained from a woman aged 18-35 years who had recovered from COVID-19. The CDR3 runs from the conserved cysteine through the conserved F or W. The order of the fields is CDR3 length, J gene, V gene, clone size, D gene, CDR3 protein, CDR3 DNA. D genes are given only for firm matches. Rows give clone size only sometimes, using once, few, many, or a class for an expanded clone.

15,TRBJ2-5,TRBV21-1,.,.,CASSKERGGSETQYF,TGTGCCAGCAGTAAAGAGCGGGGGGGCAGTGAGACCCAGTACTTC
13,TRBJ1-1,TRBV25-1,.,TRBD1,CASRIDRDTEAFF,TGTGCCAGCCGAATCGACAGGGACACTGAAGCTTTCTTT
14,TRBJ1-2,TRBV6-4,.,.,CASSASAVSYGYTF,TGTGCCAGCTCAGCCTCCGCGGTTTCCTATGGCTACACCTTC
16,TRBJ1-6,TRBV28,.,.,CASRDQSGGHNSPLHF,TGTGCCAGCAGAGACCAGTCCGGGGGGCATAATTCACCCCTCCACTTT
13,TRBJ2-7,TRBV6-4,.,.,CASSELPLVEQYF,TGTGCCAGCAGTGAACTCCCCTTGGTCGAGCAGTACTTC
15,TRBJ1-2,TRBV5-1,.,.,CASSLDIPGGNGYTF,TGCGCCAGCAGCTTGGATATCCCCGGGGGGAATGGCTACACCTTC
17,TRBJ2-1,TRBV5-1,.,TRBD2,CASSPTSTSGAAGEQFF,TGCGCCAGCAGCCCCACTTCGACTAGCGGGGCGGCCGGTGAGCAGTTCTTC
11,TRBJ2-7,TRBV20-1,.,TRBD2,CSAFSGGEQYF,TGCAGTGCCTTTTCGGGAGGCGAGCAGTACTTC
14,TRBJ1-2,TRBV7-9,.,.,CASSLATAPYGYTF,TGTGCCAGCAGCTTAGCGACAGCACCCTATGGCTACACCTTC
14,TRBJ1-1,TRBV7-2,once,TRBD1,CASSWDRGNTEAFF,TGTGCCAGCAGCTGGGACAGGGGGAACACTGAAGCTTTCTTT